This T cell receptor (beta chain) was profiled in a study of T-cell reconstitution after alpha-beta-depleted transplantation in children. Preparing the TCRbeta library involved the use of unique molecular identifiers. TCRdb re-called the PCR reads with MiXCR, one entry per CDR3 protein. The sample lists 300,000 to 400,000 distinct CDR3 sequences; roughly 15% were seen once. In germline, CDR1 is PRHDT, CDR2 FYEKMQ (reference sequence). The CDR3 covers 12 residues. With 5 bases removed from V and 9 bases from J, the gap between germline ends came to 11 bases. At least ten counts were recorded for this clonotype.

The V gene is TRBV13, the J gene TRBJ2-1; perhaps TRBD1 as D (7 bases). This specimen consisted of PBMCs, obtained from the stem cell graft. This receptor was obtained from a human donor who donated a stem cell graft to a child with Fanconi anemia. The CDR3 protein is CASSQGGGEQFF. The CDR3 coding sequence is TGTGCCAGCAGCCAGGGGGGCGGTGAGCAGTTCTTC.